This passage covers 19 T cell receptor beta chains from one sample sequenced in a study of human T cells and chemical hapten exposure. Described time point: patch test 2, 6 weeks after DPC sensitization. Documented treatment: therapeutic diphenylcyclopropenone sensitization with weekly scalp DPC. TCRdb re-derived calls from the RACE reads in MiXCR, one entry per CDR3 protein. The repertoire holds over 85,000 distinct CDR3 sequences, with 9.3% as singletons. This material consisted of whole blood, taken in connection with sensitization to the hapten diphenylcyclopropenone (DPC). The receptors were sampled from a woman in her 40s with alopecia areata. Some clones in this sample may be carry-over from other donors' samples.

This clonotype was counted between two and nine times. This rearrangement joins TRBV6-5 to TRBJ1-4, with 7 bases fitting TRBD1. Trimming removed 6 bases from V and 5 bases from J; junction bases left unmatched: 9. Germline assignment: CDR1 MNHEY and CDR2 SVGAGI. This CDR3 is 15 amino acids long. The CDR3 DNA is TGTGCCAGCAGACCCACCACAGGGGTAAATGAAAAACTGTTTTTT. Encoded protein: CASRPTTGVNEKLFF.

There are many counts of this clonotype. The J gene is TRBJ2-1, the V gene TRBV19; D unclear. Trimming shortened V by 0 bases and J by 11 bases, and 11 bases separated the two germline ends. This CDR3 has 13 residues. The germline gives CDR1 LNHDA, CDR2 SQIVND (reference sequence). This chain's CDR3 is CASSIDWVGQQFF. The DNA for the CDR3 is TGTGCCAGTAGTATAGATTGGGTAGGTCAGCAGTTCTTC.

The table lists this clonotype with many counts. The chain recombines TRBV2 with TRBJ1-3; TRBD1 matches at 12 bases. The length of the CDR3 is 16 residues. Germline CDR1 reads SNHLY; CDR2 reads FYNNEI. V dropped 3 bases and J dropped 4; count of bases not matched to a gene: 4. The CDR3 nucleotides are TGTGCCAGCAGTGATGGGACAGGGGGCTCCGGAAACACCATATATTTT. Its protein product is CASSDGTGGSGNTIYF.

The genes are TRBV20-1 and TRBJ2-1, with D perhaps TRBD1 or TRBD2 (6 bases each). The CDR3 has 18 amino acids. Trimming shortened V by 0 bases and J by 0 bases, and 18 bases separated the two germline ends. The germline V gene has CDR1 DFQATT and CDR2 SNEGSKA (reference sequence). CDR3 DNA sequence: TGCAGTGCTAGAGATCAGGGGAGGCCCGCTAGCTCCTACAATGAGCAGTTCTTC. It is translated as CSARDQGRPASSYNEQFF.

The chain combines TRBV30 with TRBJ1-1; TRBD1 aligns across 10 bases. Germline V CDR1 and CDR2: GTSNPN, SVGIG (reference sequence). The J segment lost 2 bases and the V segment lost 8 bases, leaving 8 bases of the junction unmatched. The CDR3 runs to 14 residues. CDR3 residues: CARTGGLGNTEAFF. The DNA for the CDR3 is TGTGCCAGGACAGGGGGGTTGGGTAACACTGAAGCTTTCTTT. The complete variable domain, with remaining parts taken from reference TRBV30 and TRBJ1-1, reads SQTIHQWPATLVQPVGSPLSLECTVEGTSNPNLYWYRQAAGRGLQLLFYSVGIGQISSEVPQNLSASRPQDRQFILSSKKLLLSDSGFYLCARTGGLGNTEAFFGQGTRLTVV.

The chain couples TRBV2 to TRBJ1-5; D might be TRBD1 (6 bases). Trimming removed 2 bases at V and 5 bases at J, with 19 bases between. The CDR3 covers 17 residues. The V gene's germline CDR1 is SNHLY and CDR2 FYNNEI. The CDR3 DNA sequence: TGTGCCAGCAGTGAACTCGCCCCCAGACAGGTTCATCAGCCCCAGCATTTT. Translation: CASSELAPRQVHQPQHF.

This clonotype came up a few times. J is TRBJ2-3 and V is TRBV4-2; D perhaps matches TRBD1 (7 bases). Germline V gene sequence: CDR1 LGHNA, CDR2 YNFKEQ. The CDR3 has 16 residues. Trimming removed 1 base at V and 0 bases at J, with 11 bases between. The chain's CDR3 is CASSQAEGASTDTQYF. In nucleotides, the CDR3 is TGTGCCAGCAGCCAAGCGGAGGGGGCAAGCACAGATACGCAGTATTTT.

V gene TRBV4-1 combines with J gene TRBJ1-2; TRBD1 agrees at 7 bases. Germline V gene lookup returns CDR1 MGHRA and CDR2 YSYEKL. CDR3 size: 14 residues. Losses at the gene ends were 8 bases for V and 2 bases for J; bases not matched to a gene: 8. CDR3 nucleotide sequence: TGCGCCAGCGGCGAGACAGGGACCAACTATGGCTACACCTTC. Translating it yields CASGETGTNYGYTF.

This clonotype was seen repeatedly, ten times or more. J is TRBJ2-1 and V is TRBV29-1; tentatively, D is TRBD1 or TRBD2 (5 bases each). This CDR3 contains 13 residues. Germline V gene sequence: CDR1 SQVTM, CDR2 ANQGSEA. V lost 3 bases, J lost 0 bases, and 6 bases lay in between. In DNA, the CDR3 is TGCAGCGTTGATGGGACCTCCTACAATGAGCAGTTCTTC. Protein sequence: CSVDGTSYNEQFF.

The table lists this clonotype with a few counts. The CDR3 is CASSLPGQVTGELFF. CDR3 DNA sequence: TGCGCCAGCAGCCTACCGGGACAGGTCACCGGGGAGCTGTTTTTT. The rearrangement joins TRBV4-1 to TRBJ2-2, with 8 nucleotides matching TRBD1. CDR1 and CDR2 from the germline V gene are MGHRA and YSYEKL. V shed 4 bases, J shed 4 bases, and the junction held 5 bases outside the gene matches. This CDR3 is 15 amino acids long.

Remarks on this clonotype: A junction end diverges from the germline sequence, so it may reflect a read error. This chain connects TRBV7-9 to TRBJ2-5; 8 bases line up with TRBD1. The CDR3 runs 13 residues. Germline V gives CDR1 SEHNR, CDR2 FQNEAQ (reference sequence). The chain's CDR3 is CASSLPQGVRWDF. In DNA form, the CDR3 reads TGTGCCAGCAGCTTACCACAGGGGGTCAGATGGGACTTC.

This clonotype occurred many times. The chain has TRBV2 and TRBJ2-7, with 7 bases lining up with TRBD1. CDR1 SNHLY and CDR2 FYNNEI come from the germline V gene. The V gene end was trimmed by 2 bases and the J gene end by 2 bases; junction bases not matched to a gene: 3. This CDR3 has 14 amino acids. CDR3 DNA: TGTGCCAGCAGTGAAAGGGGGCGCGCCTACGAGCAGTACTTC. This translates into CASSERGRAYEQYF.

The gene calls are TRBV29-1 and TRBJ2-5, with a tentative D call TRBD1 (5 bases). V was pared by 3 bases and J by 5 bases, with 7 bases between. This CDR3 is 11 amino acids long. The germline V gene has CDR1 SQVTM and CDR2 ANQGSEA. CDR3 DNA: TGCAGCGTTGAGGGGCATGAGACCCAGTACTTC. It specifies CSVEGHETQYF. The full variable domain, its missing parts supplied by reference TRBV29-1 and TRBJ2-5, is SAVISQKPSRDICQRGTSLTIQCQVDSQVTMMFWYRQQPGQSLTLIATANQGSEATYESGFVIDKFPISRPNLTFSTLTVSNMSPEDSSIYLCSVEGHETQYFGPGTRLLVL.

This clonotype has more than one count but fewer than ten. The CDR3 DNA reads TGTGCCAGCAGCTTCCCTCTCGGGACTAGCGGGAGTTACGAGCAGTACTTC. It encodes CASSFPLGTSGSYEQYF. This chain joins TRBV7-9 and TRBJ2-7; 14 bases map to TRBD2. V lost 3 bases and J lost 4; bases outside the gene matches: 8. The length of the CDR3 is 17 residues. Germline lookup yields CDR1 SEHNR and CDR2 FQNEAQ (reference sequence).

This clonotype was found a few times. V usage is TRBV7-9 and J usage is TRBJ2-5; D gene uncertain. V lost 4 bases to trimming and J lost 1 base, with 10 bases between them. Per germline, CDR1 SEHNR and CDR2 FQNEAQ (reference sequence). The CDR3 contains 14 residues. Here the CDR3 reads CASSSAWLQETQYF. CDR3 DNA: TGTGCCAGCAGCTCCGCATGGCTCCAAGAGACCCAGTACTTC.

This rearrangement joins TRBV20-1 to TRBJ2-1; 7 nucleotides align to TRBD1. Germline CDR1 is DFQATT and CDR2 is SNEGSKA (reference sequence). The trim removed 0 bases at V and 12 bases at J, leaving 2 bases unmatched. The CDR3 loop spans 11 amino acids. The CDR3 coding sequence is TGCAGTGCTAGAGATCGACAGGGGCAGTTCTTC. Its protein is CSARDRQGQFF.

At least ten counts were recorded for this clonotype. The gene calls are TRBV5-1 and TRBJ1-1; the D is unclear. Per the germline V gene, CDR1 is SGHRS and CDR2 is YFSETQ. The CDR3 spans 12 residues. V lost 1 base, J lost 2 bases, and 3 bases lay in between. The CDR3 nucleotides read TGCGCCAGCAGCTTGTCCAACACTGAAGCTTTCTTT. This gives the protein CASSLSNTEAFF. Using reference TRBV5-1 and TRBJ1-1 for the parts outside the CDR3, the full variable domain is KAGVTQTPRYLIKTRGQQVTLSCSPISGHRSVSWYQQTPGQGLQFLFEYFSETQRNKGNFPGRFSGRQFSNSRSEMNVSTLELGDSALYLCASSLSNTEAFFGQGTRLTVV.

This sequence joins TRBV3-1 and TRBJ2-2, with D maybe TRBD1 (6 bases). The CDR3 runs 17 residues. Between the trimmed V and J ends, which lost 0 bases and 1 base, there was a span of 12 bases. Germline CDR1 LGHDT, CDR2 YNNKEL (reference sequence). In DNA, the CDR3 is TGTGCCAGCAGCCAAGATTTCGGGACACAGAACACCGGGGAGCTGTTTTTT. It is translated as CASSQDFGTQNTGELFF.

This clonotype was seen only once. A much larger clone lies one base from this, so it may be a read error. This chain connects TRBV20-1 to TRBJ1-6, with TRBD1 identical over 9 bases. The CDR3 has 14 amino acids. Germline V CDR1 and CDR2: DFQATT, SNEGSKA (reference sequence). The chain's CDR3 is CGARTGANNSPLHF. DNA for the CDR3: TGCGGTGCCCGGACAGGGGCCAATAATTCACCCCTCCACTTT.